This T cell receptor (beta chain) was recorded in a study of regulatory dendritic cells for organ transplantation. V lost 0 bases and J 8 bases, leaving 17 bases between the germline ends. The CDR3 runs 16 residues. Germline V gene sequence: CDR1 LGHNA, CDR2 YNFKEQ. This table comes from immunoSEQ multiplex PCR, and its TCRdb copy is limited to in-frame clones, with some not included. The data contain 25,000 to 30,000 clones, 60% to 80% of them singletons. Sequences were obtained from memory CD4+ T cells from blood. The subset here: CD45RO+ memory T cells. The chain has TRBV4-2 and TRBJ2-1; D uncertain. The TCR comes from a human donor in good health. The CDR3 DNA reads as TGTGCCAGCAGCCAAGATAATCACATATCCGAGGATGAGCAGTTCTTC. This translates into CASSQDNHISEDEQFF.